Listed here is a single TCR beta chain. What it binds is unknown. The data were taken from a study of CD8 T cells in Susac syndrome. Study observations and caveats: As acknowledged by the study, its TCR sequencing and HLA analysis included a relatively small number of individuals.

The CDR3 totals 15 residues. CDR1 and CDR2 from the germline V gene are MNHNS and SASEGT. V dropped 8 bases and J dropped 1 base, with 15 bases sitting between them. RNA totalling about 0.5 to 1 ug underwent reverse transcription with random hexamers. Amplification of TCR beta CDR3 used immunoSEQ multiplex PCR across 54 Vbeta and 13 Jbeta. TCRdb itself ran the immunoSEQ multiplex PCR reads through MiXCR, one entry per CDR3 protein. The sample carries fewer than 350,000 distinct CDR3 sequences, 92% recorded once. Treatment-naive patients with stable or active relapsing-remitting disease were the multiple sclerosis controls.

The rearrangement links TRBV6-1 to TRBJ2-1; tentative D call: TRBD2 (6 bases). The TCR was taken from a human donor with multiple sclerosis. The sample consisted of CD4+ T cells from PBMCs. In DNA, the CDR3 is TGTGCCAGCCCCGCGGGACGGACGTCCTACAATGAGCAGTTCTTC. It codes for CASPAGRTSYNEQFF.